A single sample gave rise to the 5 T cell receptor beta chains below, sequenced in a study of blood T cell repertoires in COVID-19. Produced via immunoSEQ multiplex PCR; TCRdb's table is partial and in-frame only. This table has 65,000 to 80,000 clones, 85% to 90% appearing once. Sequencing was carried out using peripheral blood. These receptors originate from a man aged 45 to 65 with active COVID-19.

This clone was observed once. The chain links TRBV6-5 to TRBJ1-2; weak D call: TRBD1 (6 bases). The CDR3 has 15 amino acids. From germline, CDR1 is MNHEY and CDR2 SVGAGI. Trimming cost V 2 bases and J 9 bases, with 19 bases left between them. For the CDR3, the DNA is TGTGCCAGCAGTTACCGGGAGGGGGGTGCCCACCGCTACACCTTC. Its protein product is CASSYREGGAHRYTF.

The chain employs TRBV5-1 and TRBJ2-7, with 9 positions matching TRBD1. With V trimmed by 3 bases and J by 6 bases, 7 bases remained unmatched. Per germline, CDR1 SGHRS and CDR2 YFSETQ. CDR3 length: 14 amino acids. The CDR3 sequence: CASSSGDRESEQYF. In DNA form, the CDR3 reads TGCGCCAGCAGCTCGGGGGACAGGGAATCCGAGCAGTACTTC.

The chain combines TRBV30 with TRBJ2-1, with 7 bases aligning to TRBD2. The CDR3 contains 14 residues. In germline, CDR1 is GTSNPN, CDR2 SVGIG (reference sequence). V dropped 7 bases and J dropped 4; count of bases not matched to a gene: 10. The CDR3: CASREAGVYNEQFF. In nucleotides, the CDR3 is TGTGCCTCCCGGGAGGCGGGAGTGTACAATGAGCAGTTCTTC.

This clone was recorded once. The rearrangement joins TRBV3-1 (or the pseudogene TRBV3-2) to TRBJ1-4; 9 nucleotides align to TRBD1. CDR1 LGHDT and CDR2 YNNKEL come from the germline V gene (reference sequence). V lost 6 bases, J lost 9 bases, and 8 bases stayed unmatched. The CDR3 has 14 amino acids. The CDR3 nucleotides read TGTGCCAGCAGGGGACAGGGACGAAACAAAAAACTGTTTTTT. Translation: CASRGQGRNKKLFF.

Here the CDR3 reads CASSQDSGGVRANEQFF. As DNA, the CDR3 is TGCGCCAGCAGCCAAGATTCTGGGGGGGTTCGGGCCAATGAGCAGTTCTTC. The chain is built from TRBV4-3 and TRBJ2-1; 7 bases fit TRBD2. Losses at the gene ends were 0 bases for V and 6 bases for J; bases not matched to a gene: 11. The CDR3 is 17 amino acids. CDR1 and CDR2 from the germline V gene are LGHNA and YSLEER.